A single sample is the source of the 28 T cell receptor beta chains below, sequenced in a study of OX40 agonist ivuxolimab in advanced cancers. Profiling relied on immunoSEQ multiplex PCR, and the TCRdb table lists in-frame clones only, not all of them. The data contain about 82,000 clones, 92% of them seen just once; the ten biggest clones take up 0.6% to 0.7%. The sequencing here drew on CD4+ or CD8+ T cells sorted from blood, taken in a trial of the OX40 agonist ivuxolimab. The origin of the receptors is an adult with an advanced solid tumor such as melanoma, head and neck, liver or kidney cancer.

This clone was found once. V usage is TRBV27 and J usage is TRBJ2-3; D is undetermined. Germline CDR1 is MNHEY and CDR2 is SMNVEV (reference sequence). The CDR3 is 14 residues long. Trimming pared 2 bases from V and 4 bases from J, leaving 10 bases between. CDR3 in amino acids: CASSLRAFPDTQYF. The CDR3 DNA reads TGTGCCAGCAGTTTACGGGCTTTCCCAGATACGCAGTATTTT.

The genes are TRBV19 and TRBJ1-5, with D hard to call. From germline, CDR1 is LNHDA and CDR2 SQIVND (reference sequence). CDR3 size: 12 residues. V lost 7 bases, J lost 5 bases, and 9 bases lay in between. The chain's CDR3 is CASNHLHQPQHF. CDR3 nucleotide sequence: TGTGCCAGTAATCATCTCCATCAGCCCCAGCATTTT.

V usage is TRBV6-6 and J usage is TRBJ1-3; D is perhaps TRBD1 (5 bases). The CDR3 loop spans 15 amino acids. CDR1 is MNHNY and CDR2 is SVGAGI in the germline V gene (reference sequence). Deletions cut 6 bases from V and 6 bases from J, with 18 bases between. For the CDR3, the DNA is TGTGCCAGCAGAGAACCCGGGACGGTCGTAAACACCATATATTTT. Its translation: CASREPGTVVNTIYF.

The V call is TRBV27, the J call TRBJ2-7; D might be TRBD1 or TRBD2, each matching 5 bases. Deletions cut 4 bases from V and 3 bases from J, with 13 bases between. Germline V gene sequence: CDR1 MNHEY, CDR2 SMNVEV (reference sequence). This CDR3 contains 14 residues. CDR3 in DNA: TGTGCCAGCAGTTCGGGACCCCTGGGCTACGAGCAGTACTTC. It encodes CASSSGPLGYEQYF.

The genes are TRBV9 and TRBJ2-3; tentatively, D is TRBD2 (6 bases). The V end lost 0 bases, the J end lost 1 base, and 12 bases lay between the germline ends. The CDR3 extends over 16 amino acids. Germline V gene sequence: CDR1 SGDLS, CDR2 YYNGEE. The CDR3 DNA is TGTGCCAGCAGCGTAGACTTCGCTAGCGGCACAGATACGCAGTATTTT. Protein: CASSVDFASGTDTQYF.

The chain carries TRBV5-6 and TRBJ2-7, with TRBD1 matching 11 bases. Germline V gives CDR1 SGHDT, CDR2 YYEEEE. The junction had 1 base not matched to a gene; V was cut back by 2 bases and J by 3 bases. The CDR3 runs 14 residues. CDR3 sequence reads: CASSFGTGGYEQYF. The CDR3 DNA follows: TGTGCCAGCAGCTTTGGGACAGGGGGCTACGAGCAGTACTTC.

This chain uses TRBV5-4 with TRBJ2-7, with D perhaps given as TRBD1 or TRBD2 (5 bases each). From germline, CDR1 is SGHNT and CDR2 YYREEE (reference sequence). Trimming removed 0 bases from V and 7 bases from J, with 20 bases in between. The CDR3 is 16 residues long. CDR3 in DNA: TGTGCCAGCAGCTTGGATTTCGGGCAGGGCGAGCGGGAGCAGTACTTC. Translated, it gives CASSLDFGQGEREQYF. Using reference TRBV5-4 and TRBJ2-7 for the parts outside the CDR3, the full variable domain is ETGVTQSPTHLIKTRGQQVTLRCSSQSGHNTVSWYQQALGQGPQFIFQYYREEENGRGNFPPRFSGLQFPNYSSELNVNALELDDSALYLCASSLDFGQGEREQYFGPGTRLTVT.

This chain joins TRBV19 and TRBJ1-2; D call uncertain. V was cut by 7 bases and J by 2 bases, with 17 bases left in between. This CDR3 has 15 residues. Germline lookup yields CDR1 LNHDA and CDR2 SQIVND (reference sequence). CDR3 protein: CASTSVSKENYGYTF. The DNA of the CDR3 is TGTGCCAGTACATCTGTAAGTAAGGAAAACTATGGCTACACCTTC.

CDR3 nucleotide sequence: TGTGCCAGCCAGACAGGCCGCAATCAGCCCCAGCATTTT. Translating gives CASQTGRNQPQHF. The chain has TRBV19 and TRBJ1-5; a weak D match, TRBD1 (6 bases). CDR3 length: 13 residues. Trimming shortened V by 9 bases and J by 2 bases, and 11 bases separated the two germline ends. CDR1 is LNHDA, CDR2 SQIVND, per germline (reference sequence).

This clone was seen a few times. V gene TRBV10-3 combines with J gene TRBJ1-1; 8 bases match TRBD1. V lost 5 bases and J lost 6; bases outside the gene matches: 5. CDR3 length: 13 amino acids. The germline CDR1 and CDR2 sequences are ENHRY and SYGVKD. DNA of the CDR3: TGTGCCATCAGTCCGGGACAGGAGGCTGAAGCTTTCTTT. It translates to CAISPGQEAEAFF.

The chain links TRBV19 to TRBJ2-2; D tentatively fits TRBD1 or TRBD2 (5 bases each). CDR3 length equals 13 residues. Trimming pared 3 bases from V and 5 bases from J, leaving 7 bases between. Germline-derived CDR1 and CDR2 are LNHDA and SQIVND (reference sequence). The CDR3 region is CASSMGPTGELFF. The CDR3 coding sequence is TGTGCCAGTAGTATGGGACCTACCGGGGAGCTGTTTTTT.

The chain employs TRBV6-1 and TRBJ2-5; tentatively, D is TRBD2 (6 bases). V was trimmed by 4 bases and J by 1 base, leaving 10 bases between them. CDR3 length: 14 amino acids. Germline loops: CDR1 MNHNS, CDR2 SASEGT. The CDR3 nucleotides are TGTGCCAGCAGTGCAGGGACTCCCCAAGAGACCCAGTACTTC. Its translation is CASSAGTPQETQYF.

Regarding this clone: Its ends do not fully match the called genes, so a read error is possible. The chain has TRBV9 and TRBJ2-2; D may be TRBD1 or TRBD2 (6 bases each). CDR3 length equals 15 residues. Germline V gene sequence: CDR1 SGDLS, CDR2 YYNGEE. The CDR3 nucleotides are TGCGCCAGCAGCGTTTGGGGGGCAGGCACCGGGGAGCTGTTTTTT. The encoded protein is CASSVWGAGTGELFF.

The V gene is TRBV19, the J gene TRBJ2-3, with a tentative D call TRBD2 (6 bases). The CDR3 is 17 residues long. Germline V CDR1 and CDR2: LNHDA, SQIVND (reference sequence). V lost 5 bases, J lost 1 base, and 19 bases lay in between. Here the CDR3 reads CASSSPPLSGGTDTQYF. The CDR3 coding sequence is TGTGCCAGTAGTTCACCTCCGCTGTCGGGGGGCACAGATACGCAGTATTTT.

This rearrangement joins TRBV6-1 to TRBJ2-7, with 7 bases aligning to TRBD1. J gave up 7 bases and V 5 bases, and 11 bases lay outside the gene matches. The germline V gene encodes CDR1 MNHNS and CDR2 SASEGT. CDR3 length: 14 amino acids. CDR3 sequence: CASSLDRVVEEQYF. The CDR3 DNA reads TGTGCCAGCAGTCTCGACAGGGTAGTAGAAGAGCAGTACTTC.

The J gene is TRBJ2-7, the V gene TRBV6-1; 8 nucleotides agree with TRBD2. The CDR3 spans 16 residues. Germline assignment: CDR1 MNHNS and CDR2 SASEGT. Trimming removed 2 bases from V and 1 base from J; junction bases left unmatched: 7. The CDR3 region has the DNA TGTGCCAGCAGTGAATCAGGGACTAGGGCTTCCTACGAGCAGTACTTC. Translation gives CASSESGTRASYEQYF.

The J gene is TRBJ2-3, the V gene TRBV5-1, with a weak D call TRBD2 (6 bases). The CDR3 is 14 residues long. From germline, CDR1 is SGHRS and CDR2 YFSETQ. V lost 7 bases, J lost 4 bases, and 16 bases lay in between. The CDR3 region has the DNA TGCGCCAGCTTAGACGGGGGTGGGCCAGATACGCAGTATTTT. Translated, it gives CASLDGGGPDTQYF. The full variable domain, rest sourced from reference TRBV5-1 and TRBJ2-3, is KAGVTQTPRYLIKTRGQQVTLSCSPISGHRSVSWYQQTPGQGLQFLFEYFSETQRNKGNFPGRFSGRQFSNSRSEMNVSTLELGDSALYLCASLDGGGPDTQYFGPGTRLTVL.

The genes are TRBV9 and TRBJ2-5; the D gene is possibly TRBD1 (6 bases). Trimming left V 5 bases short and J 3 bases short, with 11 bases between. From germline, CDR1 is SGDLS and CDR2 YYNGEE. The CDR3 consists of 13 residues. The DNA for the CDR3 is TGTGCCAGCAGGGGCAGGGGAGAAGAGACCCAGTACTTC. Translated: CASRGRGEETQYF.

V usage is TRBV23-1 and J usage is TRBJ2-7; no clear D. TRBV23-1 is reported as an ORF; its role is uncertain. Trimming removed 4 bases at V and 4 bases at J, with 11 bases between. The CDR3 length is 13 residues. CDR3 nucleotides: TGCGCCAGCAGTCGCACACTGGATTACGAGCAGTACTTC. This encodes CASSRTLDYEQYF.

As regards this clone: The sample carries other DNA sequences with the same CDR3. The chain couples TRBV30 to TRBJ1-2; TRBD1 might be the D (6 bases). The CDR3 sequence is 14 residues long. Per the germline V gene, CDR1 is GTSNPN and CDR2 is SVGIG (reference sequence). Trimming removed 2 bases from V and 2 bases from J, with 12 bases in between. CDR3 sequence reads: CAWSTQGRNYGYTF. The CDR3 bases are TGTGCCTGGAGTACACAGGGTCGCAACTATGGCTACACCTTC. Full variable domain (missing parts from reference TRBV30 and TRBJ1-2): SQTIHQWPATLVQPVGSPLSLECTVEGTSNPNLYWYRQAAGRGLQLLFYSVGIGQISSEVPQNLSASRPQDRQFILSSKKLLLSDSGFYLCAWSTQGRNYGYTFGSGTRLTVV.

The rearrangement links TRBV5-4 to TRBJ2-2, with a possible D match to TRBD2 (6 bases). V lost 9 bases and J lost 3, with 15 bases in between. This CDR3 contains 14 residues. CDR1 and CDR2 from the germline V gene are SGHNT and YYREEE (reference sequence). The CDR3 loop reads CATREGGDTGELFF. The CDR3 DNA is TGTGCCACAAGAGAGGGAGGTGACACCGGGGAGCTGTTTTTT.

There are a few counts of this clone. This chain uses TRBV6-1 with TRBJ1-5; TRBD1 matches 7 bases. CDR1 is MNHNS, CDR2 SASEGT, per germline. This CDR3 contains 16 residues. V shed 4 bases, J shed 2 bases, and the junction held 8 bases outside the gene matches. The CDR3 region is CASSVDRARGNQPQHF. The CDR3 nucleotides are TGTGCCAGCAGTGTAGACAGGGCGAGAGGCAATCAGCCCCAGCATTTT.

The chain employs TRBV7-9 and TRBJ1-2, with 7 bases matching TRBD1. With 1 base clipped from V and 3 bases from J, the junction kept 5 bases outside the gene matches. The CDR3 sequence is 15 residues long. Germline CDR1 SEHNR, CDR2 FQNEAQ (reference sequence). As DNA, the CDR3 is TGTGCCAGCAGCTTAGAGACAGGGAGGGACTATGGCTACACCTTC. This gives the protein CASSLETGRDYGYTF.

As DNA, the CDR3 is TGTGCCAGCAAGGGACTAGCGGGAGATACGCAGTATTTT. Translation gives CASKGLAGDTQYF. V is TRBV2 and J is TRBJ2-3; 12 nucleotides line up with TRBD2. This CDR3 has 13 residues. CDR1 is SNHLY, CDR2 FYNNEI, per germline. Losses at the gene ends were 7 bases for V and 5 bases for J; bases not matched to a gene: 1.

The V call is TRBV19, the J call TRBJ2-3; D ambiguous. Deletions cut 5 bases from V and 0 bases from J, with 9 bases between. The CDR3 covers 14 residues. In germline, CDR1 is LNHDA, CDR2 SQIVND (reference sequence). The CDR3 DNA sequence: TGTGCCAGTAGTCTGACGCCAAGCACAGATACGCAGTATTTT. This translates into CASSLTPSTDTQYF.

V usage is TRBV12-5 and J usage is TRBJ1-5; TRBD1 aligns across 12 bases. Germline V gene data show CDR1 as LGHNT and CDR2 as FRNRAP. This CDR3 is built from 15 residues. The ends lost 5 bases at V and 7 bases at J; junction bases unmatched: 6. The CDR3 loop is CASGPGQGAEQPQHF. The CDR3 DNA follows: TGTGCTAGTGGTCCGGGACAGGGGGCCGAACAGCCCCAGCATTTT. Complete variable domain (other parts from reference TRBV12-5 and TRBJ1-5): DARVTQTPRHKVTEMGQEVTMRCQPILGHNTVFWYRQTMMQGLELLAYFRNRAPLDDSGMPKDRFSAEMPDATLATLKIQPSEPRDSAVYFCASGPGQGAEQPQHFGDGTRLSIL.

J is TRBJ1-6 and V is TRBV7-9; D uncertain. V gave up 5 bases and J gave up 5 bases, with 10 bases separating them. CDR1 is SEHNR and CDR2 is FQNEAQ in the germline V gene (reference sequence). The CDR3 length is 14 residues. CDR3: CASSPDPNNSPLHF. The CDR3 bases are TGTGCCAGCAGCCCGGATCCGAATAATTCACCCCTCCACTTT.

The rearrangement joins TRBV6-5 to TRBJ1-4; no definite D call. V was cut by 6 bases and J by 0 bases, with 11 bases left in between. The CDR3 loop spans 15 amino acids. The V gene's germline CDR1 is MNHEY and CDR2 SVGAGI. The CDR3: CASRTNGATNEKLFF. DNA of the CDR3: TGTGCCAGCAGGACGAACGGTGCAACTAATGAAAAACTGTTTTTT.